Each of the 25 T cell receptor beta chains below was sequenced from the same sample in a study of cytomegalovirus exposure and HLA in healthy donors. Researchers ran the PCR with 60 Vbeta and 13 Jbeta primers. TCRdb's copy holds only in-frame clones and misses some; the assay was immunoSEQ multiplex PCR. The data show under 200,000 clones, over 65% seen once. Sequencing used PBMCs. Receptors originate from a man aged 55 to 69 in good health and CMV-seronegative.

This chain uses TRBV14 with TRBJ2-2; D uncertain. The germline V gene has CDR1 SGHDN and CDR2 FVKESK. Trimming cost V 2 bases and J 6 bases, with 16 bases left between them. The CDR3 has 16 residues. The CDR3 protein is CASSQKSVALAGELFF. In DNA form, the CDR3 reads TGTGCCAGCAGCCAAAAGAGCGTCGCCTTGGCCGGGGAGCTGTTTTTT.

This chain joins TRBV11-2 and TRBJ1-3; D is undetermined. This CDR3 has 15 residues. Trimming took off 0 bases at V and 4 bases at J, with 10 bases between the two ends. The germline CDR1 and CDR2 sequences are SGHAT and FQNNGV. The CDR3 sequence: CASSLDGGQGNTIYF. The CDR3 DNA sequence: TGTGCCAGCAGCTTAGATGGCGGTCAAGGAAACACCATATATTTT.

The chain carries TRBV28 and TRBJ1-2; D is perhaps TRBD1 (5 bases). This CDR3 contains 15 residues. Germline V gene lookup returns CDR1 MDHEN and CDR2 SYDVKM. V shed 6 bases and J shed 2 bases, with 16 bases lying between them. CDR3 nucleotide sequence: TGTGCCAGCAGCCGGACACGGCTCTTGAACTATGGCTACACCTTC. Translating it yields CASSRTRLLNYGYTF.

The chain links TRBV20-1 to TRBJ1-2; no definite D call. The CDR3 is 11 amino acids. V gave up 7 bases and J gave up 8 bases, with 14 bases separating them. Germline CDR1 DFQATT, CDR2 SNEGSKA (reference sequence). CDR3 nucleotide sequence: TGCAGTGTTAGGGATCAAGCGGGCTACACCTTC. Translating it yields CSVRDQAGYTF.

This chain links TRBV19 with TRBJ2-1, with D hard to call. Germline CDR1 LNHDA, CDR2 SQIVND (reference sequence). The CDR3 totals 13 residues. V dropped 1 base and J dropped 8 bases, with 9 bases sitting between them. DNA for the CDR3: TGTGCCAGTAGTATAGGACGGGTCCATGAGCAGTTCTTC. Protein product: CASSIGRVHEQFF.

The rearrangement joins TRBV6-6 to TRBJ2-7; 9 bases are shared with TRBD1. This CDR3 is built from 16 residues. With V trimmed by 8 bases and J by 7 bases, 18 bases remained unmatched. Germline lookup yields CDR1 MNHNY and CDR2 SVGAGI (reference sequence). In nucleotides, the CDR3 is TGTGCCAGCTCCGGTACACCGGGACAGGGAATATGGGAGCAGTACTTC. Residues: CASSGTPGQGIWEQYF.

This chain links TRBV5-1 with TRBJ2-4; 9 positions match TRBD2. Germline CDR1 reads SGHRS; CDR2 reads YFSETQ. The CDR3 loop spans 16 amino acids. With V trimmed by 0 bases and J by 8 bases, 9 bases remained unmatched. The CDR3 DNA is TGCGCCAGCAGCTTGGGGAAAGCGGGGGGCCGAGACATTCAGTACTTC. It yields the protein CASSLGKAGGRDIQYF.

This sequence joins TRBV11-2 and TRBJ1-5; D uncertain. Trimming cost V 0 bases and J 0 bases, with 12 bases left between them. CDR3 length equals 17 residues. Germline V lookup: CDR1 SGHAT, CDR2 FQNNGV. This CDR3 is CASSLDIERYSNQPQHF. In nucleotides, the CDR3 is TGTGCCAGCAGCTTAGATATAGAACGTTATAGCAATCAGCCCCAGCATTTT.

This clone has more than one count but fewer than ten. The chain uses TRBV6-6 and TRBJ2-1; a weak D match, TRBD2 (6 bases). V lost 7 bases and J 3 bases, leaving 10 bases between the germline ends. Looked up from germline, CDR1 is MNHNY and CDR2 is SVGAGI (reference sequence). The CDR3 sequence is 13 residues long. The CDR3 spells CASTDGGYNEQFF. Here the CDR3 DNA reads TGTGCCAGCACTGACGGGGGCTACAATGAGCAGTTCTTC.

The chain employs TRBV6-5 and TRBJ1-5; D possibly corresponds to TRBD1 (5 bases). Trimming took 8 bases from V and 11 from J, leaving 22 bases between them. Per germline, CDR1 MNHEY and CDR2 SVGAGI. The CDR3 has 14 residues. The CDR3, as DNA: TGTGCCAGCGCCCAAGGGGCCACCACAGGTGCCCAGCATTTT. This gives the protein CASAQGATTGAQHF.

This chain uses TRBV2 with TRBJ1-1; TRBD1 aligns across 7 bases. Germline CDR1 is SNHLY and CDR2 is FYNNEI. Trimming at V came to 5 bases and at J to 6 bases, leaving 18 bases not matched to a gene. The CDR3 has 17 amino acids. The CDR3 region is CASSHLRQPGGQSEAFF. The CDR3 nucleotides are TGTGCCAGCAGTCACCTACGACAACCAGGGGGGCAATCTGAAGCTTTCTTT.

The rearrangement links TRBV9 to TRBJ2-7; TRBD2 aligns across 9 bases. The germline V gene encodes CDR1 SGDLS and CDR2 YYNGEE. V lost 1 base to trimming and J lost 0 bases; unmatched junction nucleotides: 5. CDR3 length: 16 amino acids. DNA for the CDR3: TGTGCCAGCAGCGTAACACTAGCGGGCGGCTCCTACGAGCAGTACTTC. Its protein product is CASSVTLAGGSYEQYF.

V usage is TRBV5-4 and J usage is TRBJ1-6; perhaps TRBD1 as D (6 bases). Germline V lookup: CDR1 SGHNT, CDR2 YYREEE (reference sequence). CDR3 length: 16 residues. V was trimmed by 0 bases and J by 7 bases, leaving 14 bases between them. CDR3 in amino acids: CASSLEVSGGNSPLHF. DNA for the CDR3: TGTGCCAGCAGCTTGGAGGTATCGGGGGGCAATTCACCCCTCCACTTT.

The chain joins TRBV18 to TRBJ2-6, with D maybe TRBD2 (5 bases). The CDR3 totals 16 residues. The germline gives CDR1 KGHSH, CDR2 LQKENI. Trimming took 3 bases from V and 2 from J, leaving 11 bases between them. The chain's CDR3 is CASSPGMSTGANVLTF. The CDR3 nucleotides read TGTGCCAGCTCACCCGGGATGAGCACTGGGGCCAACGTCCTGACTTTC.

The CDR3 nucleotides are TGTGCCAGCAGTTACTCTACCGGGAGAACGGGCGAGCAGTACTTC. This encodes CASSYSTGRTGEQYF. The gene calls are TRBV6-6 and TRBJ2-7; D is perhaps TRBD2 (6 bases). V was pared by 0 bases and J by 6 bases, with 15 bases between. The CDR3 contains 15 residues. Germline CDR1 and CDR2: MNHNY and SVGAGI (reference sequence).

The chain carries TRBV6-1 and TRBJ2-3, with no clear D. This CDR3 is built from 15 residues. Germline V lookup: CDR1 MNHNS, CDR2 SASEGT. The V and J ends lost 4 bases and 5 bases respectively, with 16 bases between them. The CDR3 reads CASSGGGVLVDTQYF. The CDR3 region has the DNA TGTGCCAGCAGTGGAGGCGGTGTGTTAGTAGATACGCAGTATTTT.

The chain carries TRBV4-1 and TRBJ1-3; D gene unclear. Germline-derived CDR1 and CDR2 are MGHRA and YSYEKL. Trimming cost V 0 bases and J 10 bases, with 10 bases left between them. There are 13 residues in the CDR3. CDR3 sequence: CASSQENLWTIYF. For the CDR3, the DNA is TGCGCCAGCAGCCAAGAGAATCTATGGACCATATATTTT.

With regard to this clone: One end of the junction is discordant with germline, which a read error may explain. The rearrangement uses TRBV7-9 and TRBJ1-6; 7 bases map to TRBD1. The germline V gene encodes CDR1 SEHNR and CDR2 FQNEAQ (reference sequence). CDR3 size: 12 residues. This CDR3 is CSSSLDRTPLHF. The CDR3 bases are TGTTCCAGCAGCCTGGACAGGACACCCCTCCACTTT.

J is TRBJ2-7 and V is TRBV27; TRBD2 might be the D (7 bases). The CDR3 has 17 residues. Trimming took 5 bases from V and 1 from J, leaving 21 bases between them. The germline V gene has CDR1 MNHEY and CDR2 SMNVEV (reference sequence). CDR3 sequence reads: CASSRQRGGTSSYEQYF. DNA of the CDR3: TGTGCCAGCAGTCGCCAGAGGGGGGGAACAAGTTCCTACGAGCAGTACTTC.

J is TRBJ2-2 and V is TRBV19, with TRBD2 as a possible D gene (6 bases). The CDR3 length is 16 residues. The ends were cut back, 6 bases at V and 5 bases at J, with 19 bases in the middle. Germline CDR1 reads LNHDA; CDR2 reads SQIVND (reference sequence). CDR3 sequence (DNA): TGTGCCAGTAGCACGACTAGTTTAGTAGGTACCGGGGAGCTGTTTTTT. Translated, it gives CASSTTSLVGTGELFF.

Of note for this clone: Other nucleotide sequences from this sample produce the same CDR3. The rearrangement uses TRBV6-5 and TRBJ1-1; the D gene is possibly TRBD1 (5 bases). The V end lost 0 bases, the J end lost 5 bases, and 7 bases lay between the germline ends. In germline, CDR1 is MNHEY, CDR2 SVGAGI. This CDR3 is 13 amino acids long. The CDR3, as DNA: TGTGCCAGCAGTTACTCACGGGGGACTGAAGCTTTCTTT. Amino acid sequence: CASSYSRGTEAFF.

The CDR3 nucleotides read TGTGCCAGCAGAGGATTCCGGGACAGGGGACCAGATACGCAGTATTTT. Protein: CASRGFRDRGPDTQYF. This chain links TRBV7-2 with TRBJ2-3; 10 bases fit TRBD1. Germline V lookup: CDR1 SGHTA, CDR2 FQGNSA. V shed 6 bases and J 4 bases; nucleotides not matched to a gene: 10. The CDR3 is 16 residues long.

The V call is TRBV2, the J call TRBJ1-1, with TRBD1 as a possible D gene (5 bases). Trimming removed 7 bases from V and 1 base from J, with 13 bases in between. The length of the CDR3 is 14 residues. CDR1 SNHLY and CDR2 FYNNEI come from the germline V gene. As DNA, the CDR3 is TGTGCCAGCACCTTAGGGGCTAAGAACACTGAAGCTTTCTTT. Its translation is CASTLGAKNTEAFF.

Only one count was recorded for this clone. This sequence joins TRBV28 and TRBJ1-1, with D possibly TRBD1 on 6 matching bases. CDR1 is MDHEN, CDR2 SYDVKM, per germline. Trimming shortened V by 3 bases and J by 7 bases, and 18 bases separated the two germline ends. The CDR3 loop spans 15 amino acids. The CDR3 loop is CASSFPGQTVNEAFF. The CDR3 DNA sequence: TGTGCCAGCAGTTTCCCCGGACAGACAGTAAATGAAGCTTTCTTT.

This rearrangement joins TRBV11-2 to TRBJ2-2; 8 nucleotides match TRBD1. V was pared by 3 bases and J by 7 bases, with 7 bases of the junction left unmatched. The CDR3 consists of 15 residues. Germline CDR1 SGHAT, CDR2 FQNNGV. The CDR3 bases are TGTGCCAGCAGCTTGGGGACAGGTTTTGGCGGGGAGCTGTTTTTT. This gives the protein CASSLGTGFGGELFF.